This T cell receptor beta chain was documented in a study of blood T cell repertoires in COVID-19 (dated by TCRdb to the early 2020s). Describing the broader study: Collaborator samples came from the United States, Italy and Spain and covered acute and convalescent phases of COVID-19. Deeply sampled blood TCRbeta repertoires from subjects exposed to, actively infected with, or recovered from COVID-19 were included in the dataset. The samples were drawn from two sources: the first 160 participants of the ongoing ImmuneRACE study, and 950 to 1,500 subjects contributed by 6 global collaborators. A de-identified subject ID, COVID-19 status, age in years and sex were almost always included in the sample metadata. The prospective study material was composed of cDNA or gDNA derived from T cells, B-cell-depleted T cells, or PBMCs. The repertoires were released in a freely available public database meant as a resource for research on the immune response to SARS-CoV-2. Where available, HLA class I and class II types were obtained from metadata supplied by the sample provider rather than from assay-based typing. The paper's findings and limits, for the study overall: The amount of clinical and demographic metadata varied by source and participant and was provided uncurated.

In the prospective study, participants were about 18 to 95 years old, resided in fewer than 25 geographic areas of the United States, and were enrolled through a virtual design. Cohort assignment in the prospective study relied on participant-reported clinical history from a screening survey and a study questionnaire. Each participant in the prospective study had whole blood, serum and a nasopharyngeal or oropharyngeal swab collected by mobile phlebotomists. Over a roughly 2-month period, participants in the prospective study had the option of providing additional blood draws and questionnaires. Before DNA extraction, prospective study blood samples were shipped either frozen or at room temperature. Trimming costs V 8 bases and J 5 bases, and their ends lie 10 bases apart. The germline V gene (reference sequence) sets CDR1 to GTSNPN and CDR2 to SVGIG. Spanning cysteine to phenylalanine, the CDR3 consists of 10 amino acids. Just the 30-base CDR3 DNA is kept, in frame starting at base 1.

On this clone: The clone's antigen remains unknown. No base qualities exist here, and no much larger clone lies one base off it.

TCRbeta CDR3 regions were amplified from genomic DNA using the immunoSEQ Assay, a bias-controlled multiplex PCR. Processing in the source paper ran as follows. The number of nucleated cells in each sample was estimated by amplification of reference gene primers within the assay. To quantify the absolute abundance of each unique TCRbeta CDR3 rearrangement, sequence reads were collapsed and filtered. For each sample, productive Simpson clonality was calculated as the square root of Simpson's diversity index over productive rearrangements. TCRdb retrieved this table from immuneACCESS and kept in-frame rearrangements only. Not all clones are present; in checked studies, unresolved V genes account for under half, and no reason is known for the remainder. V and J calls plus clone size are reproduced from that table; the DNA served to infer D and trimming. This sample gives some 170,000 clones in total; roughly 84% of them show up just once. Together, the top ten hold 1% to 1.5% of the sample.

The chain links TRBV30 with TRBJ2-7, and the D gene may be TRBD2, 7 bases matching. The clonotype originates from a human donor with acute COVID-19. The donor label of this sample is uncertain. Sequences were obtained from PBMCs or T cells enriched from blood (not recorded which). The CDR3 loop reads CAGGADEQYF. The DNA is TGTGCCGGGGGGGCCGACGAGCAGTACTTC. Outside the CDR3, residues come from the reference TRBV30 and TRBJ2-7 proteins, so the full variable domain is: SQTIHQWPATLVQPVGSPLSLECTVEGTSNPNLYWYRQAAGRGLQLLFYSVGIGQISSEVPQNLSASRPQDRQFILSSKKLLLSDSGFYLCAGGADEQYFGPGTRLTVT.